Included here is one T cell receptor (beta chain) sequence, with context. The sample comes from a study of control samples from healthy donors and cancer patients. Trimming took 1 base from V and 0 from J, leaving 5 bases between them. This CDR3 has 14 residues. Germline V gene lookup returns CDR1 LGHDT and CDR2 YNNKEL (reference sequence). Produced via immunoSEQ multiplex PCR; TCRdb's table is partial and in-frame only. The table lists more than 70,000 clones, roughly 93% of them singletons. The sequenced sample consisted of blood. The sequence was collected from a woman aged 25-40 years in good health. J is TRBJ2-3 and V is TRBV3-1 (or the pseudogene TRBV3-2); D is unresolved. CDR3 coding DNA: TGTGCCAGCAGCCAAGGACATAGCACAGATACGCAGTATTTT. Protein sequence: CASSQGHSTDTQYF.